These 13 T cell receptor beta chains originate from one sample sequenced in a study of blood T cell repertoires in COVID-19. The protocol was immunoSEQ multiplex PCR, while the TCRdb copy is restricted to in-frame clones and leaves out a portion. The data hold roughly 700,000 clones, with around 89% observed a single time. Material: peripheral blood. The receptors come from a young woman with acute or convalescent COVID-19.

The CDR3 region has the DNA TGTGCCAGCAGCGTAGTGACAGGGGCAGGGGAGCTGTTTTTT. Translation: CASSVVTGAGELFF. The rearrangement links TRBV9 to TRBJ2-2, with 8 bases fitting TRBD1. Trimming removed 0 bases from V and 8 bases from J; junction bases left unmatched: 3. Germline CDR1 reads SGDLS; CDR2 reads YYNGEE. CDR3 length: 14 residues.

The CDR3 sequence: CASSLQGVYNSPLHF. The CDR3 DNA reads as TGTGCCAGCAGCTTACAGGGTGTCTATAATTCACCCCTCCACTTT. The rearrangement links TRBV7-2 to TRBJ1-6; maybe TRBD1 (5 bases). Germline-derived CDR1 and CDR2 are SGHTA and FQGNSA. CDR3 length: 15 residues. V lost 2 bases, J lost 3 bases, and 8 bases lay in between. Based on the CDR3 plus reference TRBV7-2 and TRBJ1-6, the full variable domain is GAGVSQSPSNKVTEKGKDVELRCDPISGHTALYWYRQSLGQGLEFLIYFQGNSAPDKSGLPSDRFSAERTGGSVSTLTIQRTQQEDSAVYLCASSLQGVYNSPLHFGNGTRLTVT.

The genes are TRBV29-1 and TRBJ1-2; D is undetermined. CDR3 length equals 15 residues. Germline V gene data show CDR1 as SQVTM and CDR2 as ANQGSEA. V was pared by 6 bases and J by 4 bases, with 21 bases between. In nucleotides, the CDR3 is TGCAGCGTAGCCTCAAAAAGACGCAGGCCCTATGGCTACACCTTC. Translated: CSVASKRRRPYGYTF.

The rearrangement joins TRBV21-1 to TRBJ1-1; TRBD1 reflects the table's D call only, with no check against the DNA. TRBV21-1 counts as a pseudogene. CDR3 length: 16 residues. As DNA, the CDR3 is TGTGCCAGCAGCAAAGTGTCAGGGGGCTGGCACACTGAAGCTTTCTTT. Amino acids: CASSKVSGGWHTEAFF.

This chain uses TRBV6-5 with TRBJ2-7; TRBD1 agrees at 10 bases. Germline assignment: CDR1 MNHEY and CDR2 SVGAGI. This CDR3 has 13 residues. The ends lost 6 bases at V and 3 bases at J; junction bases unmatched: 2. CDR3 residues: CASRRTGGYEQYF. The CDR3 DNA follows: TGTGCCAGCAGACGGACAGGGGGCTACGAGCAGTACTTC.

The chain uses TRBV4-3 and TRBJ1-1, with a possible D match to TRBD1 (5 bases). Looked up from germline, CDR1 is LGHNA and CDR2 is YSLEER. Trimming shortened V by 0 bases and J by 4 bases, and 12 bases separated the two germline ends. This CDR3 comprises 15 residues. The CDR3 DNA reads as TGCGCCAGCAGCCAAGATTACCAGGGAGGCACTGAAGCTTTCTTT. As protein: CASSQDYQGGTEAFF.

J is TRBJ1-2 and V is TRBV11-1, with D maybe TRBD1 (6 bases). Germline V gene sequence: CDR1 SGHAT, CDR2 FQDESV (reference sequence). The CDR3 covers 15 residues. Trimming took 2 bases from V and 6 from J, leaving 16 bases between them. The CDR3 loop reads CASSLTPSDRHGYTF. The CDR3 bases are TGTGCCAGCAGCTTAACCCCCTCGGACAGACATGGCTACACCTTC.

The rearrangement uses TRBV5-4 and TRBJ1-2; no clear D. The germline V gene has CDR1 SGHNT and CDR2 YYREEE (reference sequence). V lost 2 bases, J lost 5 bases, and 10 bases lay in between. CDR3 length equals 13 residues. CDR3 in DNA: TGTGCCAGCAGCTTCGGAGGGAGGTATGGCTACACCTTC. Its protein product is CASSFGGRYGYTF.

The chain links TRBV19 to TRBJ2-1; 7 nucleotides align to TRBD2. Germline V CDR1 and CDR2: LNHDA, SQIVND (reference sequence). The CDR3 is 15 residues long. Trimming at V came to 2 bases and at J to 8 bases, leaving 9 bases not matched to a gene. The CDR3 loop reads CASSIWGPRGDEQFF. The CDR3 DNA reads TGTGCCAGTAGTATATGGGGACCCCGGGGGGATGAGCAGTTCTTC.

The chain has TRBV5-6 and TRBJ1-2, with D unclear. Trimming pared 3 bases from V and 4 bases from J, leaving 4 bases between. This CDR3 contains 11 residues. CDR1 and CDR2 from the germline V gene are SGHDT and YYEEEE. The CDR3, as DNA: TGTGCCAGCAGCTCAGTCTATGGCTACACCTTC. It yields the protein CASSSVYGYTF.

CDR3 residues: CAITGTSGNTIYF. CDR3 DNA: TGTGCCATTACAGGGACCTCTGGAAACACCATATATTTT. The chain has TRBV7-9 and TRBJ1-3; D may be TRBD1 (6 bases). This CDR3 spans 13 amino acids. The V end was cut by 10 bases, the J end by 0 bases, with 10 bases between. The germline gives CDR1 SEHNR, CDR2 FQNEAQ (reference sequence).

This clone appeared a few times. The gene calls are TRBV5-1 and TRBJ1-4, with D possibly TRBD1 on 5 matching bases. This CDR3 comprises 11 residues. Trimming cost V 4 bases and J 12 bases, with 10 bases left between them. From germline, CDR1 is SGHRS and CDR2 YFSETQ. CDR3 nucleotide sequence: TGCGCCAGCAGCCGGGGGGAGGAACTGTTTTTT. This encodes CASSRGEELFF.

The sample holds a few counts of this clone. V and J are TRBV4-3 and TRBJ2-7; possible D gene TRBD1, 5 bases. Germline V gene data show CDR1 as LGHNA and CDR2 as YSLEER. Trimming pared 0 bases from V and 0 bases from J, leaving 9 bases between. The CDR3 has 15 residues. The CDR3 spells CASSQDHRSSYEQYF. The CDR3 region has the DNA TGCGCCAGCAGCCAAGATCACAGGAGCTCCTACGAGCAGTACTTC.